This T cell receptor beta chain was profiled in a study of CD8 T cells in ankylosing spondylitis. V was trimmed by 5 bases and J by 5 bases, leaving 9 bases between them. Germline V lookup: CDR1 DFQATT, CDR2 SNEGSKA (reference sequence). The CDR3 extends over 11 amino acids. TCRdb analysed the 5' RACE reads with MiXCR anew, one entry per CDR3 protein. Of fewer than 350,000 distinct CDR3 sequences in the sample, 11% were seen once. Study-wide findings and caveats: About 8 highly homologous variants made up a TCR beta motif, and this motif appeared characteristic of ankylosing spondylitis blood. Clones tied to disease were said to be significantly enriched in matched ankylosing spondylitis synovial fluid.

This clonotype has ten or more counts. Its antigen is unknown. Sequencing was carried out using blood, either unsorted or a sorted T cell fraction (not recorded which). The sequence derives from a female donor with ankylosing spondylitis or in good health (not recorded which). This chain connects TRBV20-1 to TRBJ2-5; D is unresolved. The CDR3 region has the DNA TGCAGTGCTGCCCCTGAGGAGACCCAGTACTTC. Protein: CSAAPEETQYF.